The next 7 T cell receptor beta chains were all read from a single sample in a study of cytomegalovirus exposure and HLA in healthy donors. Vbeta (60) and Jbeta (13) primers were used in the PCR. Clones were sequenced by immunoSEQ multiplex PCR, and TCRdb holds only the in-frame ones, with some missing. The sample contains roughly 190,000 clones, about four fifths of which appear only once. Sequenced input: PBMCs. Receptors originate from a man aged 35 to 55 in good health and CMV-seropositive.

The rearrangement links TRBV7-2 to TRBJ2-2; D ambiguous. V lost 2 bases and J 2 bases, leaving 12 bases between the germline ends. In germline, CDR1 is SGHTA, CDR2 FQGNSA. The CDR3 consists of 16 residues. CDR3 amino acids: CASSLMRMKNTGELFF. DNA of the CDR3: TGTGCCAGCAGCTTAATGCGCATGAAAAACACCGGGGAGCTGTTTTTT.

The genes are TRBV18 and TRBJ2-3, with TRBD2 matching 7 bases. The germline V gene encodes CDR1 KGHSH and CDR2 LQKENI. The J segment lost 6 bases and the V segment lost 4 bases, leaving 7 bases of the junction unmatched. This CDR3 comprises 14 residues. DNA of the CDR3: TGTGCCAGCTCACTCCCCGGGACTACTGATACGCAGTATTTT. Its translation: CASSLPGTTDTQYF.

The chain combines TRBV28 with TRBJ1-1; a weak D match, TRBD1 (6 bases). Germline lookup yields CDR1 MDHEN and CDR2 SYDVKM. This CDR3 is 14 amino acids long. With 3 bases removed from V and 0 bases from J, the gap between germline ends came to 8 bases. CDR3: CASSFQGMNTEAFF. CDR3 nucleotides: TGTGCCAGCAGTTTTCAGGGGATGAACACTGAAGCTTTCTTT.

For the CDR3, the DNA is TGTGCCAGCACCTCCGGGACAGGGTACTATGGCTACACCTTC. Translated: CASTSGTGYYGYTF. This sequence joins TRBV2 and TRBJ1-2, with 9 bases identical to TRBD1. The CDR3 runs to 14 residues. The trim removed 7 bases at V and 3 bases at J, leaving 6 bases unmatched. Looked up from germline, CDR1 is SNHLY and CDR2 is FYNNEI.

The V and J genes are TRBV10-2 and TRBJ2-7; 11 positions match TRBD2. The V and J ends lost 4 bases and 2 bases, in that order; junction bases with no gene match: 7. Germline assignment: CDR1 WSHSY and CDR2 SAAADI. This CDR3 spans 16 amino acids. The CDR3 nucleotides are TGCGCCAGCAGTGTGACGACTAGCGGGATTACCTACGAGCAGTACTTC. Its translation: CASSVTTSGITYEQYF.

This rearrangement joins TRBV7-9 to TRBJ2-7; weak D call: TRBD1 (5 bases). The germline gives CDR1 SEHNR, CDR2 FQNEAQ (reference sequence). CDR3 size: 14 residues. V was trimmed by 4 bases and J by 2 bases, leaving 12 bases between them. The chain's CDR3 is CASSSTVYTYEQYF. The CDR3 DNA follows: TGTGCCAGCAGCTCGACAGTCTACACCTACGAGCAGTACTTC.

About this clone itself: At one of its ends the junction is not consistent with the germline gene, which may arise from a read error. The chain joins TRBV2 to TRBJ2-7; TRBD2 agrees at 7 bases. The CDR3 spans 14 residues. In germline, CDR1 is SNHLY, CDR2 FYNNEI. CDR3 sequence (DNA): TGTGCCAGCGGGCCAAGCGGGAATCTAAGGGAGCAGCACTTC. Its protein product is CASGPSGNLREQHF. Looking up the rest from reference TRBV2 and TRBJ2-7 gives the full variable domain: EPEVTQTPSHQVTQMGQEVILRCVPISNHLYFYWYRQILGQKVEFLVSFYNNEISEKSEIFDDQFSVERPDGSNFTLKIRSTKLEDSAMYFCASGPSGNLREQHFGPGTRLTVT.